A selection of T cell receptor beta chains follows, all from one sample in a study of blood T cell repertoires in COVID-19. The repertoire was sequenced with immunoSEQ multiplex PCR; TCRdb's copy has only in-frame clones and lacks some. The data contain under 350,000 clones, more than 75% of them singletons. The sequencing sample was made of PBMCs or T cells enriched from blood (not recorded which). The receptors come from a man in his 60s who had recovered from COVID-19. Each CDR3 is given with its conserved first and last residue. The order of the fields is CDR3 protein, clone size, V gene, J gene. Rows give clone size only sometimes, using once, few, many, or a class for an expanded clone.

CASSRGLRSTDTQYF	NA	TRBV2	TRBJ2-3
CASSPSQGFYGYTF	NA	TRBV25-1	TRBJ1-2
CASSLYDSVYEQYF	NA	TRBV5-6	TRBJ2-7
CASSQVTGIGSPLHF	few	TRBV4-3	TRBJ1-6
CASSQDQRAGGTDTQYF	NA	TRBV4-1	TRBJ2-3
CASSQTTTGGFLYTEAFF	NA	TRBV4-1	TRBJ1-1
CASSVITGQGGTEAFF	NA	TRBV18	TRBJ1-1
CASSTTGGELNEQYF	few	TRBV2	TRBJ2-7
CASARQGDYGYTF	NA	TRBV19	TRBJ1-2
CASSFQRGGTYEQYF	NA	TRBV6-5	TRBJ2-7
CASSQDGHEQYF	NA	TRBV4-1	TRBJ2-7
CATSLSRYEQYF	NA	TRBV28	TRBJ2-7
CATSDPTSESTDTQYF	NA	TRBV24-1	TRBJ2-3
CASSLAGTERNYGYTF	NA	TRBV5-4	TRBJ1-2
CASRQQGPGTREAFF	NA	TRBV6-6	TRBJ1-1
CASSYRGGTWETQYF	NA	TRBV6-2/TRBV6-3	TRBJ2-5
CATSDLVGESNYGYTF	once	TRBV24-1	TRBJ1-2
CASKSPGQGALYGYTF	NA	TRBV2	TRBJ1-2
CASSQSPRTEAFF	NA	TRBV14	TRBJ1-1
CASSLNVGLETQYF	NA	TRBV5-1	TRBJ2-5
CASTPTQGVSGYEQFF	NA	TRBV11-2	TRBJ2-1
CASSPTGRRDNSPLHF	once	TRBV4-2	TRBJ1-6
CASRTIGFSYGYTF	NA	TRBV27	TRBJ1-2
CATRTGRIATNEKLFF	NA	TRBV15	TRBJ1-4
CASSLANRESSYNEQFF	NA	TRBV5-1	TRBJ2-1
CASSVATGQGDSPLHF	NA	TRBV9	TRBJ1-6
CASSSLKGGGVNYEQYF	NA	TRBV5-4	TRBJ2-7
CASSRRQGGLQPQHF	NA	TRBV6-2/TRBV6-3	TRBJ1-5
CASSQDPSGGTGELFF	once	TRBV4-2	TRBJ2-2
CASSQEEQVYNEQFF	NA	TRBV4-3	TRBJ2-1
CSAGGSWTDNEQFF	NA	TRBV20-1	TRBJ2-1
CASSADRYQETQYF	NA	TRBV9	TRBJ2-5
CASSYPISSYEQYF	NA	TRBV6-2/TRBV6-3	TRBJ2-7
CASSGDRPRGGYTF	NA	TRBV2	TRBJ1-2
CASSAPTGKRRAEKLFF	NA	TRBV9	TRBJ1-4
CASSDSKYGYTF	NA	TRBV7-9	TRBJ1-2
CASSEEGAHWGGEQFF	once	TRBV9	TRBJ2-1
CASSSGTGVYEQYF	NA	TRBV5-4	TRBJ2-7
CASSQVLAGMSTDTQYF	NA	TRBV3-1/TRBV3-2	TRBJ2-3
CASRGTSGYNEQFF	NA	TRBV2	TRBJ2-1
CASSVDPGGDTGELFF	NA	TRBV9	TRBJ2-2
CASSPAGGFYEQYF	once	TRBV19	TRBJ2-7